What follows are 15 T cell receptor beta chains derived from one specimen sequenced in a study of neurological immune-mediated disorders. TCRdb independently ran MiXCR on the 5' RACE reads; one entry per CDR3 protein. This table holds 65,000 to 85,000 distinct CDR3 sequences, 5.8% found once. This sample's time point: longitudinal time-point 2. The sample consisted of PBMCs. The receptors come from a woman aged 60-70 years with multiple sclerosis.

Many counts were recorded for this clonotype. CDR3: CASSPWRAGTEAFF. Here the CDR3 DNA reads TGCGCCAGCAGCCCCTGGAGGGCGGGTACTGAAGCTTTCTTT. This chain joins TRBV5-1 and TRBJ1-1; D unclear. This CDR3 has 14 residues. V was pared by 4 bases and J by 5 bases, with 15 bases between. CDR1 SGHRS and CDR2 YFSETQ come from the germline V gene.

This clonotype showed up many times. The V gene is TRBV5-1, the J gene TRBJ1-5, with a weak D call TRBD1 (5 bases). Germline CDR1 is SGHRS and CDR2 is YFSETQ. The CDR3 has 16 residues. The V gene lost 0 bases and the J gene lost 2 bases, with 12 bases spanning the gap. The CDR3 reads CASSLGDSQGNQPQHF. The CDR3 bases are TGCGCCAGCAGCTTGGGAGACAGTCAGGGCAATCAGCCCCAGCATTTT.

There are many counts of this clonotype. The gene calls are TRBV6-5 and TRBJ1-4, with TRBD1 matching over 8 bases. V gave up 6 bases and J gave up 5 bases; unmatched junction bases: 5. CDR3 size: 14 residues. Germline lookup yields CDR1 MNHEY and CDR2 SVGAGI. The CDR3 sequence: CASSAQGGNEKLFF. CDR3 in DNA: TGTGCCAGCAGCGCACAGGGGGGGAATGAAAAACTGTTTTTT.

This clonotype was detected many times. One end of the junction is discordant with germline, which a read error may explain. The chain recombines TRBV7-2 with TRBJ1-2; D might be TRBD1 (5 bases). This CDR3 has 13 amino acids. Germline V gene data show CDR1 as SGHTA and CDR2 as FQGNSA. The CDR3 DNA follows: TGTGCCAGCAATACTTACCGGGACCCGCAGCACCGCTTC. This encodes CASNTYRDPQHRF. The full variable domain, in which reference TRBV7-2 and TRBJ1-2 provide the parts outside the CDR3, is GAGVSQSPSNKVTEKGKDVELRCDPISGHTALYWYRQSLGQGLEFLIYFQGNSAPDKSGLPSDRFSAERTGGSVSTLTIQRTQQEDSAVYLCASNTYRDPQHRFGSGTRLTVV.

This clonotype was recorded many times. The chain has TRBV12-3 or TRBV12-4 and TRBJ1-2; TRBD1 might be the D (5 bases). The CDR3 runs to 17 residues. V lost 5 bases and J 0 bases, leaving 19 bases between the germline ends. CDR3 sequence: CASSPGRDPRANYGYTF. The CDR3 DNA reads TGTGCCAGCAGTCCCGGACGGGACCCGAGAGCTAACTATGGCTACACCTTC.

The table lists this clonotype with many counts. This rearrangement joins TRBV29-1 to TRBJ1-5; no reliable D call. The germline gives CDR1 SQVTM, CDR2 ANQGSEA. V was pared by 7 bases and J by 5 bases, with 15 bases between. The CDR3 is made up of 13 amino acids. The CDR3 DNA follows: TGCAGCGCTCAGCGGGCCCTGGATCAGCCCCAGCATTTT. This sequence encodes CSAQRALDQPQHF.

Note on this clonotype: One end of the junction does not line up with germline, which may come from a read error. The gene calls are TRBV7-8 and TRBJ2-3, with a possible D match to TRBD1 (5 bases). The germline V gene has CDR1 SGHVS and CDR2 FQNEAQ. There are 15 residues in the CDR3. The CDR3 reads CVSSLRGALADTQYF. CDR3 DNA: TGTGTCAGCAGCTTACGTGGGGCGCTGGCAGATACGCAGTATTTT.

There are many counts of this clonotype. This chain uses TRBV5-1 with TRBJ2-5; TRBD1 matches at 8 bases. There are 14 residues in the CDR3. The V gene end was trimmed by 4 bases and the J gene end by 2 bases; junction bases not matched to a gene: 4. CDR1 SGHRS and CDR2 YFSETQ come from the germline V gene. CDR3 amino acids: CASSLRDRQETQYF. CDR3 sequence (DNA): TGCGCCAGCAGCCTACGGGACAGGCAAGAGACCCAGTACTTC. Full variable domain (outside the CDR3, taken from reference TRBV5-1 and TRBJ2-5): KAGVTQTPRYLIKTRGQQVTLSCSPISGHRSVSWYQQTPGQGLQFLFEYFSETQRNKGNFPGRFSGRQFSNSRSEMNVSTLELGDSALYLCASSLRDRQETQYFGPGTRLLVL.

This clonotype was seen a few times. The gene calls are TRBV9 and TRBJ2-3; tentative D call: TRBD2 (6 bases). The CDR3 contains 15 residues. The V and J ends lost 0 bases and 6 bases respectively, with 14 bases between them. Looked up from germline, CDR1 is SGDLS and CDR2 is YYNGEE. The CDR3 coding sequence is TGTGCCAGCAGCGTAGTGGGGGGTGTGGGGGATACGCAGTATTTT. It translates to CASSVVGGVGDTQYF.

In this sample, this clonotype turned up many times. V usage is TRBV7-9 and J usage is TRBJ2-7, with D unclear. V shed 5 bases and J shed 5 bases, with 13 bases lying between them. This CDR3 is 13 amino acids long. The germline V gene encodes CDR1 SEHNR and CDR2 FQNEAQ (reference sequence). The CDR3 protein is CASSPKGSHEQYF. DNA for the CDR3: TGTGCCAGCAGCCCAAAGGGTTCTCACGAGCAGTACTTC.

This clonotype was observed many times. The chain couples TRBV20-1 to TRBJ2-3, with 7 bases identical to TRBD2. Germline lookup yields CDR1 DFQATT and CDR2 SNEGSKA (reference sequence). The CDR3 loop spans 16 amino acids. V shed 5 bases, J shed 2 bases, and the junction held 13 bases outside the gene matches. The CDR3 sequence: CSALARGWTFTDTQYF. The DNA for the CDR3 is TGCAGTGCTCTTGCGCGGGGGTGGACGTTCACAGATACGCAGTATTTT.

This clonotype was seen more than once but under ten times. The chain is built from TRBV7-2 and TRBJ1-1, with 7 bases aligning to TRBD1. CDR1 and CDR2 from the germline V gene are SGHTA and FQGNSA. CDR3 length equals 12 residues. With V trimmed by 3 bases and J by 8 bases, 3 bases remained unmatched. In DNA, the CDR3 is TGTGCCAGCAGCTTGGCACAGGGGGAAGCTTTCTTT. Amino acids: CASSLAQGEAFF.

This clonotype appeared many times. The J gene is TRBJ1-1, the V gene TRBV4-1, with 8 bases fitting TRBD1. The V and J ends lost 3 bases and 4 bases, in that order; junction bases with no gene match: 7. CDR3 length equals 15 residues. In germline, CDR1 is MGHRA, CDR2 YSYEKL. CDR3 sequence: CASSQPQGGGTEAFF. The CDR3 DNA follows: TGCGCCAGCAGCCAGCCACAGGGGGGAGGCACTGAAGCTTTCTTT.

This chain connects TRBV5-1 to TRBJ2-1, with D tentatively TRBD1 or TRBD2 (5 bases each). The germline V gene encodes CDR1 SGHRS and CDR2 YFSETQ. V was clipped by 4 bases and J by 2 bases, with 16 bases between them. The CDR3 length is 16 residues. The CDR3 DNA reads TGCGCCAGCAGCAGCTTTGTGGGGGTAACCTACAATGAGCAGTTCTTC. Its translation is CASSSFVGVTYNEQFF.

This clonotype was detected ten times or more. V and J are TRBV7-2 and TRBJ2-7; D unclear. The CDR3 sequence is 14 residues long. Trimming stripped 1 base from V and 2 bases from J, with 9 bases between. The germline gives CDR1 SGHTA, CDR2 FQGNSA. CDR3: CASSLEALTYEQYF. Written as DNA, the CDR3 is TGTGCCAGCAGCTTAGAGGCCTTGACCTACGAGCAGTACTTC. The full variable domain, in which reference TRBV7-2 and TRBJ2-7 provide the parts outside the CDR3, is GAGVSQSPSNKVTEKGKDVELRCDPISGHTALYWYRQSLGQGLEFLIYFQGNSAPDKSGLPSDRFSAERTGGSVSTLTIQRTQQEDSAVYLCASSLEALTYEQYFGPGTRLTVT.